These T cell receptor beta chains were read from a single sample in a study of blood T cell repertoires in COVID-19. Clones were sequenced by immunoSEQ multiplex PCR, and TCRdb holds only the in-frame ones, with some missing. The sample lists a few hundred thousand clones, around 92% seen once, with about 3% in the top ten. The specimen was peripheral blood. Receptors originate from a woman aged 25 to 39 with COVID-19, enrolled during active disease. Both conserved end residues are part of each CDR3.

cdr3_length,v_call,j_call,cdr3_aa
15,TRBV2,TRBJ2-5,CASMRGTSGKETQYF
16,TRBV7-9,TRBJ2-2,CASSQQGAQYTGELFF
15,TRBV15,TRBJ1-6,CATSPTKRDNSPLHF
14,TRBV5-1,TRBJ1-1,CASRPGLLNTEAFF
17,TRBV10-1,TRBJ1-6,CASSESGRHSYNSPLHF
15,TRBV19,TRBJ1-2,CASSIGQGDTYGYTF
15,TRBV15,TRBJ2-1,CATSPSRRRYNEQFF
15,TRBV28,TRBJ1-2,CASSLGDITNYGYTF
17,TRBV4-3,TRBJ2-1,CASSQGLGGPSANEQFF
15,TRBV19,TRBJ1-2,CASSRDPGRAGGYTF
16,TRBV7-8,TRBJ2-1,CASIRLPGTMNNEQFF
19,TRBV19,TRBJ2-1,CASSPQGGLAGVINHEQFF
13,TRBV5-6,TRBJ1-3,CASSLGHGNTIYF
14,TRBV27,TRBJ2-1,CASSRRGGIDEQFF
15,TRBV6-5,TRBJ1-6,CASSGDEGSTSPLHF
15,TRBV29-1,TRBJ2-1,CSVEPTLLAGNEQFF
17,TRBV5-1,TRBJ2-3,CASSSQPPGVGTDTQYF
16,TRBV7-8,TRBJ2-2,CASSADGTGEGGELFF
13,TRBV12-3/TRBV12-4,TRBJ1-1,CASSLYATGEAFF
15,TRBV5-1,TRBJ2-3,CASSPQDYYTDTQYF
15,TRBV10-3,TRBJ2-1,CAISQGLAGDDEQFF
15,TRBV20-1,TRBJ2-1,CSASGLERDYNEQFF
15,TRBV27,TRBJ1-1,CASTPDAGVNTEAFF
14,TRBV28,TRBJ1-6,CASRAGQGYSPLHF
15,TRBV18,TRBJ2-7,CASSPIQGLGYEQYF
18,TRBV3-1/TRBV3-2,TRBJ2-4,CASSQEDPRGLAKNIQYF
17,TRBV6-6,TRBJ1-3,CASTRRAGEDSGNTIYF
13,TRBV6-5,TRBJ1-1,CASSYRTRAEAFF
16,TRBV19,TRBJ1-4,CASSQLGSATNEKLFF